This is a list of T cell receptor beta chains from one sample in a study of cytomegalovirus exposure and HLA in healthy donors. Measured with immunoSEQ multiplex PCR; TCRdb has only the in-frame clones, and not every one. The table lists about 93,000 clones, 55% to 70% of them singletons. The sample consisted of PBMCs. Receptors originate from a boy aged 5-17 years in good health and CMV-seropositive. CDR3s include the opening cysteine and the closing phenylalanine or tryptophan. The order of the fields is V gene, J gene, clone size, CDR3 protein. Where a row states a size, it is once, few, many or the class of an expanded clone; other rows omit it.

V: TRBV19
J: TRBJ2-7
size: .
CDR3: CASSGQTTSHEQYF

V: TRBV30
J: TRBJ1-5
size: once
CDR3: CAWSELGSLPHF

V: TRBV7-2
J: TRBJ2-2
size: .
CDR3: CASSLAANTGELFF

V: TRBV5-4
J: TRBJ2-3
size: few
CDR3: CASSLSSGGLGADTQYF

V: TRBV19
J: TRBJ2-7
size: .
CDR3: CASSIGGTGKYEQYF

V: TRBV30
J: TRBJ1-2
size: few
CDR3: CAWSARGGGYTF

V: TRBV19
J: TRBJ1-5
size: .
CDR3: CASDPPGGLHQPQHF

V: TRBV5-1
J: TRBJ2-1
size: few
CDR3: CASSSQGVFYNEQFF

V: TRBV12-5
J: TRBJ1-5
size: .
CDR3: CASGSALGGMDNQPQNF

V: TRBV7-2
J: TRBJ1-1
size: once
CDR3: CASSLGVAGRTEAFF

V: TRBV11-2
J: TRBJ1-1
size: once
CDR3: CASSLDYSAEAFF

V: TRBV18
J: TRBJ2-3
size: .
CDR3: CASSRDATDTQYF

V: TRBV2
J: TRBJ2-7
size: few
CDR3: CASIGGGVRYEQYF

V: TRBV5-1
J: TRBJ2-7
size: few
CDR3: CASSPGLAGVTAAYEQYF

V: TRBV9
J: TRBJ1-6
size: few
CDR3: CASSVGGQGQSPLHF

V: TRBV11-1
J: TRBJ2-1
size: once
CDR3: CASSPGLAGVWANEQFF

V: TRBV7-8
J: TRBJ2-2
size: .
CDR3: CASSLVSGGSLSTGELFF

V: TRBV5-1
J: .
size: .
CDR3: CASSIGTSGDYEQYF

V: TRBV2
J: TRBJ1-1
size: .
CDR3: CASSEALGTTDEAFF

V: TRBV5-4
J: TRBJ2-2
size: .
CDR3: CASSLPSGNTGELFF

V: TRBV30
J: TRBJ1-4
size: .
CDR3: CAWSGLRVANEKLFF

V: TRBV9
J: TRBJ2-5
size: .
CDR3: CASSVGGRGETQYF

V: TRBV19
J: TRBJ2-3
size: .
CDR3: CASSIPGQGHTGATQYF

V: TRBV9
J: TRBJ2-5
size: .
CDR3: CASSARTSGRWETQYF

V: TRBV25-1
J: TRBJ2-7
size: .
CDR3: CASSGTGGLLLEQYF